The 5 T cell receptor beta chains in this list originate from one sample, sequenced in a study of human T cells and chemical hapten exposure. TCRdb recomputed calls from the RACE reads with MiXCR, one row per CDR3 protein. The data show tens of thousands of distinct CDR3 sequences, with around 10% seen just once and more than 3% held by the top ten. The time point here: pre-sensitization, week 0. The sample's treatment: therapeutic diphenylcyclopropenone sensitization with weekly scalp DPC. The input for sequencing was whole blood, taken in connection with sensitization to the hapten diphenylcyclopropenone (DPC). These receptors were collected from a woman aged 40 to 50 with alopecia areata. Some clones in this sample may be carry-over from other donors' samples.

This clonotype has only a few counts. The CDR3 sequence is CASSPRDNTANEQFF. CDR3 bases: TGTGCCAGCTCACCCAGGGACAATACGGCTAATGAGCAGTTCTTC. The chain employs TRBV18 and TRBJ2-1, with a possible D match to TRBD1 (6 bases). V gave up 3 bases and J gave up 7 bases, with 16 bases separating them. This CDR3 spans 15 amino acids. CDR1 is KGHSH and CDR2 is LQKENI in the germline V gene.

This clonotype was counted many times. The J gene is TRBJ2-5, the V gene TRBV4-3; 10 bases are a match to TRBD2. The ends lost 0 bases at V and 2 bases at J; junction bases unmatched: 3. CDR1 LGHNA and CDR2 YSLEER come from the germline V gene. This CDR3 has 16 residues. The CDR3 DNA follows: TGCGCCAGCAGCCAAGAGCTAGCGGGGGCACAAGAGACCCAGTACTTC. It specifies CASSQELAGAQETQYF.

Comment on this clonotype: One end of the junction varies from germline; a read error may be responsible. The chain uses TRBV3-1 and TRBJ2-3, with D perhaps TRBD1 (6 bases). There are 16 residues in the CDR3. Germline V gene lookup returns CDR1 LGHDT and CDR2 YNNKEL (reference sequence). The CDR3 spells CASSQGTPTSTDTQYF. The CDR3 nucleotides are TGTGCCAGCAGTCAAGGGACACCCACTAGCACAGATACGCAGTATTTT.

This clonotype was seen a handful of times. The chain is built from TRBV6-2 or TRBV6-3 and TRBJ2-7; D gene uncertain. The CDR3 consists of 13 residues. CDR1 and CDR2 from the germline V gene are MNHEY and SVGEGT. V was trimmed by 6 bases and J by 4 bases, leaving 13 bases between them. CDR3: CASRDTVIYEQYF. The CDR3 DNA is TGTGCCAGCAGAGATACAGTGATATACGAGCAGTACTTC.

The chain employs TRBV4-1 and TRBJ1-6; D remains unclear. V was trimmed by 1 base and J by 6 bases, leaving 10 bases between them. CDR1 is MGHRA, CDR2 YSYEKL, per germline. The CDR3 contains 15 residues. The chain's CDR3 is CASSQVGAFNSPLHF. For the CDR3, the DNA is TGCGCCAGCAGCCAAGTGGGCGCGTTTAATTCACCCCTCCACTTT.